This T cell receptor (beta chain) emerged from a study of Tregs in tolerant kidney transplant recipients. Study results and caveats: In tolerant patients, donor-specific Tregs outgrew total Tregs, suggesting antigen-driven expansion. Tregs expanded with activated donor B cells seemed most donor-specific.

The table came from immunoSEQ multiplex PCR; TCRdb's copy has only in-frame clones and leaves some out. The sample includes around 74,000 clones, 95% to 98% seen only once; the top ten take 0.56%. With V trimmed by 6 bases and J by 5 bases, 14 bases remained unmatched. The CDR3 runs to 16 residues. Germline CDR1 reads SNHLY; CDR2 reads FYNNEI. Comment on this clone: The antigen is undetermined.

Unstimulated regulatory T cells (CD4+CD25+CD127-), CD4+CD25- non-regulatory cells, CD4 and CD8 cells were FACS-sorted from thawed PBMCs. The chain has TRBV2 and TRBJ2-3; TRBD2 matches 7 bases. This receptor was obtained from a human donor who received a combined kidney and bone marrow transplant. The source was CD4+ T cells from blood, collected before the transplant. CDR3 in DNA: TGTGCCAGCAGGGCGACCGGGACTATGGTGAGAGATACGCAGTATTTT. Amino acid sequence: CASRATGTMVRDTQYF.